Presented here are 11 T cell receptor beta chains from one specimen sequenced in a study of blood T cells in healthy people across ages. Through a sample-barcoded 5' primer and a J-beta primer mix, a second PCR was run for about 7 to 12 cycles. TCRdb re-derived calls from the 5' RACE reads in MiXCR, one entry per CDR3 protein. The table has roughly 1,700,000 distinct CDR3 sequences, 28% seen once. The sample taken for sequencing was blood. The receptor set was obtained from a woman in her 30s in good health.

This clonotype was seen repeatedly, ten times or more. The gene calls are TRBV7-9 and TRBJ1-2, with 10 bases aligning to TRBD1. The J segment lost 4 bases and the V segment lost 8 bases, leaving 13 bases of the junction unmatched. This CDR3 contains 16 residues. Germline loops: CDR1 SEHNR, CDR2 FQNEAQ (reference sequence). The CDR3 sequence is CASSVGRDRGLYGYTF. The CDR3 DNA is TGTGCCAGCTCGGTCGGGAGGGACAGGGGACTCTATGGCTACACCTTC.

Comments on this clonotype: A much larger clone lies one base from this, so it may be a read error. The genes are TRBV20-1 and TRBJ2-7; 7 bases fit TRBD1. V lost 1 base to trimming and J lost 5 bases; unmatched junction nucleotides: 11. The CDR3 consists of 15 residues. Germline V CDR1 and CDR2: DFQATT, SNEGSKA (reference sequence). The CDR3 region is CSARVRTGRIHEQYF. The CDR3 DNA follows: TGCAGTGCTAGAGTGCGGACAGGCCGGATCCACGAGCAGTACTTC.

This clonotype was seen ten or more times. V is TRBV5-1 and J is TRBJ2-7, with 9 bases aligning to TRBD2. Per germline, CDR1 SGHRS and CDR2 YFSETQ. This CDR3 has 16 amino acids. J lost 2 bases, V lost 0 bases, and 6 bases had no gene match. The CDR3 is CASSLVTGLATYEQYF. CDR3 sequence (DNA): TGCGCCAGCAGCTTGGTTACGGGACTAGCCACCTACGAGCAGTACTTC. The full variable domain, in which reference TRBV5-1 and TRBJ2-7 provide the parts outside the CDR3, is KAGVTQTPRYLIKTRGQQVTLSCSPISGHRSVSWYQQTPGQGLQFLFEYFSETQRNKGNFPGRFSGRQFSNSRSEMNVSTLELGDSALYLCASSLVTGLATYEQYFGPGTRLTVT.

This clonotype was counted at least ten times. The chain combines TRBV5-1 with TRBJ2-5; no firm D call. CDR1 SGHRS and CDR2 YFSETQ come from the germline V gene. This CDR3 has 14 amino acids. The V end lost 0 bases, the J end lost 1 base, and 7 bases lay between the germline ends. The CDR3 DNA follows: TGCGCCAGCAGCTTGGGACACCTCCAAGAGACCCAGTACTTC. As protein: CASSLGHLQETQYF.

Remarks on this clonotype: One base away lies a much larger clone, so this may be a sequencing read error. The V gene is TRBV7-3, the J gene TRBJ2-7; 7 bases are shared with TRBD1. The CDR3 sequence is 13 residues long. The V gene's germline CDR1 is SGHTA and CDR2 FQGTGA. This chain's CDR3 is CASSFGTEYGQYF. Written as DNA, the CDR3 is TGTGCCAGCAGCTTCGGGACAGAGTACGGGCAGTACTTC.

The chain combines TRBV20-1 with TRBJ2-7, with 7 bases aligning to TRBD2. V lost 0 bases to trimming and J lost 6 bases; unmatched junction nucleotides: 14. Germline CDR1 DFQATT, CDR2 SNEGSKA (reference sequence). This CDR3 is built from 16 residues. The CDR3: CSARDWASGASGEQYF. CDR3 DNA: TGCAGTGCTAGAGATTGGGCCAGCGGGGCCTCTGGCGAGCAGTACTTC.

Many counts were recorded for this clonotype. The rearrangement links TRBV10-3 to TRBJ2-6; 7 bases agree with TRBD2. The junction had 4 bases not matched to a gene; V was cut back by 4 bases and J by 1 base. The CDR3 sequence is 16 residues long. Germline V gene data show CDR1 as ENHRY and CDR2 as SYGVKD. In nucleotides, the CDR3 is TGTGCCATCAGTGCAAGCGGGGTGTCTGGGGCCAACGTCCTGACTTTC. Translated, it gives CAISASGVSGANVLTF.

About this clonotype: A clone one base away is much larger, so this may be a read error. The V gene is TRBV3-1, the J gene TRBJ2-7, with 9 nucleotides matching TRBD1. From germline, CDR1 is LGHDT and CDR2 YNNKEL (reference sequence). The CDR3 spans 14 residues. Trimming at V came to 3 bases and at J to 4 bases, leaving 4 bases not matched to a gene. The CDR3 region is CASSHRDREYEQYF. CDR3 sequence (DNA): TGTGCCAGCAGCCACCGGGACAGGGAATACGAGCAGTACTTC.

This clonotype was detected a few times. The chain couples TRBV20-1 to TRBJ2-1; D not certain. Germline values: CDR1 DFQATT, CDR2 SNEGSKA (reference sequence). V was pared by 7 bases and J by 8 bases, with 21 bases between. CDR3 size: 14 residues. CDR3 in DNA: TGCAGTGTTAGTCGATACCTCGCTTCCGATGAGCAGTTCTTC. Amino acid sequence: CSVSRYLASDEQFF.

As to this clonotype: This may be a read error, as it is one base from a much larger clone. The rearrangement links TRBV5-5 to TRBJ2-7, with a tentative D call TRBD2 (6 bases). CDR1 is SGHKS, CDR2 YYEKEE, per germline (reference sequence). The CDR3 sequence is 15 residues long. V gave up 4 bases and J gave up 4 bases, with 18 bases separating them. CDR3: CASSRDVIGGYEQYF. CDR3 sequence (DNA): TGTGCCAGCAGCCGGGACGTAATCGGGGGTTACGAGCAGTACTTC.

Of note for this clonotype: A read error may explain this, as a much larger clone is one base away. This chain joins TRBV7-2 and TRBJ2-5; 7 bases agree with TRBD1. The CDR3 spans 14 residues. J lost 1 base, V lost 5 bases, and 4 bases had no gene match. Germline loops: CDR1 SGHTA, CDR2 FQGNSA. The CDR3 coding sequence is TGTGCCAGCAGCCGGGGACAGCCCCAAGAGACCCAGTACTTC. Protein: CASSRGQPQETQYF.